Listed below are T cell receptor beta chains from one sample, sequenced in a study of blood T cell repertoires in COVID-19. The assay was immunoSEQ multiplex PCR, and TCRdb's table has in-frame clones only and misses some. The sample consists of about 44,000 clones, around 90% of them appearing once. Sequenced input: peripheral blood. The receptor set was obtained from a woman aged 80 or older in a cohort sampled during active or convalescent COVID-19. Both conserved end residues are trimmed from each CDR3.

TRBJ2-3,TRBV6-5,ASSYSPGTGGDTQY
TRBJ1-5,TRBV30,AWSSSGGQPQH
TRBJ1-4,TRBV5-4,ASSPGGRGEKLF
TRBJ1-3,TRBV9,ASSERVGSGNTIY
TRBJ2-1,TRBV5-6,ASSLGGRVVHEQF
TRBJ1-5,TRBV19,ASSPREYLSNQPQH
TRBJ1-5,TRBV6-2/TRBV6-3,ASSYSGGEQPQH
TRBJ2-7,TRBV3-1/TRBV3-2,ASSPPGYEQY
TRBJ2-1,TRBV7-2,ASGQPGSYNEQF
TRBJ1-4,TRBV3-1/TRBV3-2,ASSQGPAGGKLF
TRBJ1-2,TRBV5-4,ASSAPADRVGGYT
TRBJ1-5,TRBV27,ASSSDRGRSQPQH
TRBJ1-1,TRBV7-2,ASSRGPQGAGTEAF
TRBJ2-7,TRBV11-2,ASSTDRAHYEQY
TRBJ2-3,TRBV15,ATSRDLRGPSTDTQY
TRBJ1-1,TRBV6-5,ASSYYRQVMNTEAF
TRBJ2-1,TRBV7-9,ASSPRGLAENNEQF
TRBJ1-1,TRBV18,ASSPDQVSAEAF
TRBJ2-3,TRBV29-1,SVTLSDTQY
TRBJ1-3,TRBV5-8,ASSFVAGSGNTIY
TRBJ2-7,TRBV13,ASSSGQPNEQY
TRBJ1-2,TRBV7-9,ASSSLPGQGFYGYT
TRBJ2-7,TRBV5-6,ASSLWGSRSYEQY
TRBJ2-5,TRBV19,ASSTTRGETQY
TRBJ2-2,TRBV5-1,ASSLDGGTNTGELF
TRBJ2-3,TRBV20-1,SASVPADTQY
TRBJ1-4,TRBV27,ASSLFGATNEKLF
TRBJ1-4,TRBV2,ASSSGTGPKGEKLF
TRBJ2-7,TRBV6-5,ASSSSGTHYEQY
TRBJ2-7,TRBV7-9,ASSPELGQGTYEQY
TRBJ2-1,TRBV28,ASTDAGTAYNEQF
TRBJ1-5,TRBV12-3/TRBV12-4,ASSFSYQPQH
TRBJ1-1,TRBV2,ASSGQGNTEAF